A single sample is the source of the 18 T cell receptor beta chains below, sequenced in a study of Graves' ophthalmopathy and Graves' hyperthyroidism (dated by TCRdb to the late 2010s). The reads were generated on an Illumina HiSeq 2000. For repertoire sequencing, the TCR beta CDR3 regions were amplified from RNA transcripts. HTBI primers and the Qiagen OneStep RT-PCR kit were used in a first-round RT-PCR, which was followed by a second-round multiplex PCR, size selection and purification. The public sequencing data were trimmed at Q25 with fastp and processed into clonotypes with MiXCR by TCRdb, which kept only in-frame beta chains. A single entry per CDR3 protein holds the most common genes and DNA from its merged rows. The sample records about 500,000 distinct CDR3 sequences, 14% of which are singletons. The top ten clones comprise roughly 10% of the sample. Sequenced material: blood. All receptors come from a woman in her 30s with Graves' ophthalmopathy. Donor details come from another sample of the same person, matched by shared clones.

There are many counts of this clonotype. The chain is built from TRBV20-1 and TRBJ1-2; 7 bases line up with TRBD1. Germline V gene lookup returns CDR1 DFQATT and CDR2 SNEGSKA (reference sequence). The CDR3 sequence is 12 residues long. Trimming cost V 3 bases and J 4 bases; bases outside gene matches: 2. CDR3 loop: CSASRDSYGYTF. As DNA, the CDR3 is TGCAGTGCTAGCCGGGACAGCTATGGCTACACCTTC.

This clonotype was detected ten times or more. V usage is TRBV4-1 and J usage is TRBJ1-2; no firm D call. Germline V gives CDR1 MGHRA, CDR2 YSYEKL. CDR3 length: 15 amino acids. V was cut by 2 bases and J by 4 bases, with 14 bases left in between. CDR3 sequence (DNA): TGCGCCAGCAGCCAACAACTCCGCCCTACCTATGGCTACACCTTC. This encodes CASSQQLRPTYGYTF.

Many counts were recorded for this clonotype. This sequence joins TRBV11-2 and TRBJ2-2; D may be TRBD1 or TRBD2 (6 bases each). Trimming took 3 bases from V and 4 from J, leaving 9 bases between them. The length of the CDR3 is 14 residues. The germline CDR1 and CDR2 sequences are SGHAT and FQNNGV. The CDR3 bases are TGTGCCAGCAGCTTGGGGGGCACCACCGGGGAGCTGTTTTTT. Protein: CASSLGGTTGELFF.

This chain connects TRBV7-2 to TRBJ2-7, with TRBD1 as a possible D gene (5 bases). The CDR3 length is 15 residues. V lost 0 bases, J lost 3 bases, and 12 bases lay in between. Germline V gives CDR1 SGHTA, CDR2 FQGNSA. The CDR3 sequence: CASSLAGQEIYEQYF. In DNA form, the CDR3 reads TGTGCCAGCAGCTTAGCGGGGCAGGAAATCTACGAGCAGTACTTC.

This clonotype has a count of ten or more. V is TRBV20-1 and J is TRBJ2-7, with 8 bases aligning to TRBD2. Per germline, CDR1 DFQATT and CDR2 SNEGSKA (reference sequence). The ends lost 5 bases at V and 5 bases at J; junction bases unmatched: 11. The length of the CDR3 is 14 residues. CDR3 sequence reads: CSAQSGQRGNEQYF. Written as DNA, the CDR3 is TGCAGTGCTCAATCGGGCCAGCGGGGGAACGAGCAGTACTTC.

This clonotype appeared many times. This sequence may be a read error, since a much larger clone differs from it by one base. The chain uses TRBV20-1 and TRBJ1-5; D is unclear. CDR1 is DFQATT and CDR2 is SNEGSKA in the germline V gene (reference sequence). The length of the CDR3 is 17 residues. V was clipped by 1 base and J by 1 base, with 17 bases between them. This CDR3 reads CSARGVRVQTSNQPQHF. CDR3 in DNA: TGCAGTGCTAGAGGTGTGAGGGTTCAGACAAGCAATCAGCCCCAGCATTTT.

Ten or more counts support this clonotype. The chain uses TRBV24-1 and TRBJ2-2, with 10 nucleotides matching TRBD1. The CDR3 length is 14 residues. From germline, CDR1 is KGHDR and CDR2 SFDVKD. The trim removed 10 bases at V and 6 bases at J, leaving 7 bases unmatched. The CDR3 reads CATRQGAESGELFF. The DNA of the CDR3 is TGTGCCACGAGACAGGGGGCTGAATCCGGGGAGCTGTTTTTT.

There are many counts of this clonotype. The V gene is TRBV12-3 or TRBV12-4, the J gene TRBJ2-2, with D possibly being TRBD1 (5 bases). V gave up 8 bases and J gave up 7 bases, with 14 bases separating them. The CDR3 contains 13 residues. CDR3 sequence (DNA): TGTGCCAGCTCCCTAGGGGCGGTCGGGGAGCTGTTTTTT. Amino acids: CASSLGAVGELFF.

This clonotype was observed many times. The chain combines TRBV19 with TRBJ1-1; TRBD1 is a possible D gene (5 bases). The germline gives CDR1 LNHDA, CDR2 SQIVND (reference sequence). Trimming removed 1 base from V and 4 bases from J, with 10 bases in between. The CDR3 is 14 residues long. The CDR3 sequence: CASSIVRESTEAFF. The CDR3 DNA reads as TGTGCCAGTAGTATAGTCAGGGAAAGCACTGAAGCTTTCTTT.

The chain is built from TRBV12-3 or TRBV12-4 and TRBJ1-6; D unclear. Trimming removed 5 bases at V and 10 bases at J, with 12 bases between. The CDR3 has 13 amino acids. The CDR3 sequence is CASSPPFPSPLHF. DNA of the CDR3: TGTGCCAGCAGTCCGCCATTCCCATCACCCCTCCACTTT.

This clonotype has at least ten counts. This CDR3 reads CASRTGGETQYF. Here the CDR3 DNA reads TGTGCCAGCCGAACAGGAGGGGAGACCCAGTACTTC. This rearrangement joins TRBV28 to TRBJ2-5, with D possibly TRBD2 on 6 matching bases. Germline loops: CDR1 MDHEN, CDR2 SYDVKM. V was cut by 8 bases and J by 5 bases, with 12 bases left in between. This CDR3 contains 12 residues.

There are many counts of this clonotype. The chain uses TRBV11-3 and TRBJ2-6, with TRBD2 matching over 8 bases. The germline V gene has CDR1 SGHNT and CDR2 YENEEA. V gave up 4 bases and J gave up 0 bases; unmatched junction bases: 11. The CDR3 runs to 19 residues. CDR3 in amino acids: CASSSPRGGFRSGANVLTF. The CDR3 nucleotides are TGTGCCAGCAGCTCCCCACGGGGGGGATTTCGCTCTGGGGCCAACGTCCTGACTTTC.

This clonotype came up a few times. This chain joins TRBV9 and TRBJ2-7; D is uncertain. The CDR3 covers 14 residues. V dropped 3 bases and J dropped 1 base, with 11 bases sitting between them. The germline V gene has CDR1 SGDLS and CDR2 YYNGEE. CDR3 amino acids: CASSARVGSYEQYF. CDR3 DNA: TGTGCCAGCAGCGCCCGAGTGGGGTCCTACGAGCAGTACTTC.

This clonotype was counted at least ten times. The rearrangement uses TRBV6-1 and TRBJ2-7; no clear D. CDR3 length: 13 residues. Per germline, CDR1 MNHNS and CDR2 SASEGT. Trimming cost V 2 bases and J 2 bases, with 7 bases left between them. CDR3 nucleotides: TGTGCCAGCAGTGAACCGCCGGCCTACGAGCAGTACTTC. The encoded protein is CASSEPPAYEQYF.

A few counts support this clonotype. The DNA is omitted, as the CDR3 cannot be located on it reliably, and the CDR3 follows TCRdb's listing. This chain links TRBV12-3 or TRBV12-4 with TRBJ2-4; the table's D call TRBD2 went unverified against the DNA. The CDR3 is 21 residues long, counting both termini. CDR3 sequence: CASSLDVGSGALSGGSNIKYF.

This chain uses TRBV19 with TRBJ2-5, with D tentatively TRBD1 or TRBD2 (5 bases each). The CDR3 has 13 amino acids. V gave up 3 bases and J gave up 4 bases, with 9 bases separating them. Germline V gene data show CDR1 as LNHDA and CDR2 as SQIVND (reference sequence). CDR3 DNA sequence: TGTGCCAGTAGTATGTCTGGGGGAGAGACCCAGTACTTC. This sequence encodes CASSMSGGETQYF.

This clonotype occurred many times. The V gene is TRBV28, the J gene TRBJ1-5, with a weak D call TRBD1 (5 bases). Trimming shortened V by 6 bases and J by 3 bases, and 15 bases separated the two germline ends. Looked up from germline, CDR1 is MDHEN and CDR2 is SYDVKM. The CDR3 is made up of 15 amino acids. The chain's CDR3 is CASSSPGTYNQPQHF. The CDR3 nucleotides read TGTGCCAGCAGCTCTCCCGGGACCTACAATCAGCCCCAGCATTTT. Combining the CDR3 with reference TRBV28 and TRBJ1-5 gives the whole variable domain DVKVTQSSRYLVKRTGEKVFLECVQDMDHENMFWYRQDPGLGLRLIYFSYDVKMKEKGDIPEGYSVSREKKERFSLILESASTNQTSMYLCASSSPGTYNQPQHFGDGTRLSIL.

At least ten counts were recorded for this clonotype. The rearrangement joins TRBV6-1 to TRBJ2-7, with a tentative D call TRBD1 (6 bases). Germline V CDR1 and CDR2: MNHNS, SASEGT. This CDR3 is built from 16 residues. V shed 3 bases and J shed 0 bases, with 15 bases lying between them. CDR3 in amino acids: CASSEWNRDPSYEQYF. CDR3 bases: TGTGCCAGCAGTGAGTGGAACAGGGACCCCTCCTACGAGCAGTACTTC.